This record looks at one TCR beta chain sequence and its context. Naive CD8+ T cells showed a CD45RO-CCR7+CD27+CD95- phenotype. Germline CDR1 reads MNHGY; CDR2 reads SVAAGI. The CDR3 has 15 residues. The sample belongs to a study of CXCR3-negative and CXCR3-positive naive CD8 T cells. 5' RACE that incorporated UMI labels was used to prepare the TRB cDNA libraries. Reprocessing the 5' RACE reads, TCRdb reports a single entry for every CDR3 protein and omits DNA. Here the sample table reports fewer than 95,000 distinct CDR3 sequences. V is TRBV6-9 and J is TRBJ2-4; no DNA is available, so the TRBD1 call from TCRdb remains unchecked. Source material: naive CXCR3- CD8+ T cells from blood. Specified subset: CD45RO-CCR7+CD27+CD95- naive CD8+ T cells lacking CXCR3 (TNR3-). This receptor was obtained from a human donor in good health. Some clones in this sample may be carry-over from other donors' samples. CDR3 sequence: CASGGNRTDKNIQYF.